These T cell receptor beta chains were read from a single sample in a study of blood T cell repertoires in COVID-19. Clones were sequenced by immunoSEQ multiplex PCR, and TCRdb holds only the in-frame ones, with some missing. The sample comprises 70,000 to 95,000 clones, about 80% of which are singletons, and approximately 12% rests with the top ten. The sequenced sample was peripheral blood. The receptors were gathered from a woman aged 40 to 50 with active or convalescent COVID-19. The CDR3 runs from the conserved cysteine through the conserved F or W. A D gene is named only where the DNA matches it firmly. Clone size is not always given. Where it is, it says once, few, many or a class for expanded clones.

j_gene: TRBJ1-1
v_gene: TRBV28
abundance: NA
d_gene: NA
CDR3nt: TGTGCCAGCAGCGGGGTCCAGGGGATGGGATCTGAAGCTTTCTTT
CDR3aa: CASSGVQGMGSEAFF

j_gene: TRBJ2-3
v_gene: TRBV4-3
abundance: NA
d_gene: TRBD2
CDR3nt: TGCGCCAGCAGCCAAGTGTCCGGCGGGAGGGCAGATACGCAGTATTTT
CDR3aa: CASSQVSGGRADTQYF

j_gene: TRBJ2-2
v_gene: TRBV6-5
abundance: NA
d_gene: TRBD2
CDR3nt: TGTGCCAGCAGCCCAGGGAGGGACACCGGGGAGCTGTTTTTT
CDR3aa: CASSPGRDTGELFF

j_gene: TRBJ2-1
v_gene: TRBV19
abundance: once
d_gene: TRBD2
CDR3nt: TGTGCCAGTCGGGGGGGGCCCCGGGCCTACAATGAGCAGTTCTTC
CDR3aa: CASRGGPRAYNEQFF

j_gene: TRBJ2-5
v_gene: TRBV29-1
abundance: NA
d_gene: NA
CDR3nt: TGCAGCGTTGCACGGGAGACAGAGACCCAGTACTTC
CDR3aa: CSVARETETQYF

j_gene: TRBJ1-4
v_gene: TRBV28
abundance: NA
d_gene: TRBD1
CDR3nt: TGTGCCAGCAGTTCAGGGACAGCTACTAATGAAAAACTGTTTTTT
CDR3aa: CASSSGTATNEKLFF

j_gene: TRBJ2-5
v_gene: TRBV9
abundance: once
d_gene: NA
CDR3nt: TGTGCCAGCAGCGTAGGAGGAAAGACCCAGTACTTC
CDR3aa: CASSVGGKTQYF

j_gene: TRBJ1-5
v_gene: TRBV12-3/TRBV12-4
abundance: NA
d_gene: NA
CDR3nt: TGTGCCAGCAGTTTAGACCGGAATCAGCCCCAGCATTTT
CDR3aa: CASSLDRNQPQHF

j_gene: TRBJ1-4
v_gene: TRBV19
abundance: NA
d_gene: NA
CDR3nt: TGTGCCAGTAGTATGGCGCGCGGGGGACGAGAAAAACTGTTTTTT
CDR3aa: CASSMARGGREKLFF

j_gene: TRBJ2-5
v_gene: TRBV28
abundance: NA
d_gene: NA
CDR3nt: TGTGCCAGCAGACCCGGGGGTTCGGCGGGGCAAGAGACCCAGTACTTC
CDR3aa: CASRPGGSAGQETQYF

j_gene: TRBJ1-2
v_gene: TRBV3-1/TRBV3-2
abundance: NA
d_gene: TRBD1
CDR3nt: TGTGCCAGCAGACAGGGGGCCTTTTATGGCTACACCTTC
CDR3aa: CASRQGAFYGYTF

j_gene: TRBJ2-7
v_gene: TRBV6-6
abundance: NA
d_gene: TRBD2
CDR3nt: TGTGCCAGCGGGGAACTAGCGGGGACCTACGAGCAGTACTTC
CDR3aa: CASGELAGTYEQYF

j_gene: TRBJ1-5
v_gene: TRBV7-2
abundance: once
d_gene: NA
CDR3nt: TGTGCCAGCAGCTTAGTCATGGGAGCGGGGGCCTACAATCAGCCCCAGCATTTT
CDR3aa: CASSLVMGAGAYNQPQHF

j_gene: TRBJ1-1
v_gene: TRBV7-2
abundance: once
d_gene: NA
CDR3nt: TGTGCCAGCAGCTTGCAGGTAGACACTGAAGCTTTCTTT
CDR3aa: CASSLQVDTEAFF

j_gene: TRBJ2-5
v_gene: TRBV6-5
abundance: NA
d_gene: TRBD1
CDR3nt: TGTGCCAGCAGTTACCAGGGGGCGCGGGAAGAGACCCAGTACTTC
CDR3aa: CASSYQGAREETQYF

j_gene: TRBJ2-4
v_gene: TRBV28
abundance: NA
d_gene: NA
CDR3nt: TGTGCCAGCAGCGGACAAGAGCTAGCCAAAAACATTCAGTACTTC
CDR3aa: CASSGQELAKNIQYF

j_gene: TRBJ2-1
v_gene: TRBV3-1/TRBV3-2
abundance: NA
d_gene: TRBD2
CDR3nt: TGTGCCAGCAGCCAAGAGGGGACCGGCGGGAGAGGTTACAATGAGCAGTTCTTC
CDR3aa: CASSQEGTGGRGYNEQFF

j_gene: TRBJ2-2
v_gene: TRBV5-1
abundance: NA
d_gene: NA
CDR3nt: TGCGCCAGCAGCCCAAAAGCAGGGCTCAACACCGGGGAGCTGTTTTTT
CDR3aa: CASSPKAGLNTGELFF

j_gene: TRBJ1-2
v_gene: TRBV19
abundance: once
d_gene: NA
CDR3nt: TGTGCCAGCAGGGTGCCCCGGTCAACTAACTATGGCTACACCTTC
CDR3aa: CASRVPRSTNYGYTF

j_gene: TRBJ2-1
v_gene: TRBV5-1
abundance: NA
d_gene: TRBD2
CDR3nt: TGCGCCAGCAGCTCTGGACTAGCGGCGCTAGCGGAGCAGTTCTTC
CDR3aa: CASSSGLAALAEQFF

j_gene: TRBJ1-2
v_gene: TRBV19
abundance: few
d_gene: NA
CDR3nt: TGTGCCAGTAGTATGGATCTAGGCTATGGCTACACCTTC
CDR3aa: CASSMDLGYGYTF

j_gene: TRBJ2-7
v_gene: TRBV5-1
abundance: NA
d_gene: TRBD1
CDR3nt: TGCGCCAGCAGCTTCCTAACCGGGACAGGAGGGTTCGAGCAGTACTTC
CDR3aa: CASSFLTGTGGFEQYF

j_gene: TRBJ1-2
v_gene: TRBV28
abundance: many
d_gene: NA
CDR3nt: TGTGCCAGCAGTTTACAAGGGGGTGGCTACACCTTC
CDR3aa: CASSLQGGGYTF

j_gene: TRBJ1-5
v_gene: TRBV19
abundance: NA
d_gene: NA
CDR3nt: TGTGCCAGTAGTATCCGGACAGATAGCAATCAGCCCCAGCATTTT
CDR3aa: CASSIRTDSNQPQHF

j_gene: TRBJ2-3
v_gene: TRBV4-1
abundance: NA
d_gene: NA
CDR3nt: TGCGCCAGCAGCCAAGATCGATCCGTCTCCTACACAGATACGCAGTATTTT
CDR3aa: CASSQDRSVSYTDTQYF

j_gene: TRBJ2-7
v_gene: TRBV21-1
abundance: NA
d_gene: NA
CDR3nt: TGTGCCAGCAGCAAAAGTACTGGAGCCTACGAGCAGTACTTC
CDR3aa: CASSKSTGAYEQYF

j_gene: TRBJ2-5
v_gene: TRBV10-2
abundance: few
d_gene: NA
CDR3nt: TGCGCCAGCAGTGAGCCCGGGACTGGGCGAGAGACCCAGTACTTC
CDR3aa: CASSEPGTGRETQYF

j_gene: TRBJ2-7
v_gene: TRBV6-5
abundance: NA
d_gene: TRBD2
CDR3nt: TGTGCCAGCAGTTACTCTAGCGGCGGGGGGTTCTACGAGCAGTACTTC
CDR3aa: CASSYSSGGGFYEQYF